This T cell receptor beta chain was sequenced in a study of T cell clones after liver transplantation. About the research overall: Standard immunosuppression, with no induction, continued until 12-24 months after transplant.

On this clone: Its antigen remains unknown.

The protocol was immunoSEQ multiplex PCR, while the TCRdb copy is restricted to in-frame clones and leaves out a portion. The table has about 99,000 clones, roughly four fifths seen once. General observations from the study: Donor-reactive sequences fell more than third party-reactive ones, suggesting partial deletion.

Unmatched junction bases numbered 9, after V lost 7 bases and J lost 5 bases. The germline CDR1 and CDR2 sequences are MNHNS and SASEGT. There are 14 residues in the CDR3. The clonotype was recovered from a human donor who received a liver transplant. The source material was CD4+ T cells from blood, sampled before liver transplant. This rearrangement joins TRBV6-1 to TRBJ2-7; TRBD1 aligns across 9 bases. The CDR3 protein is CASKPGQGSHEQYF. The CDR3 region has the DNA TGTGCCAGCAAACCGGGACAGGGTAGCCACGAGCAGTACTTC.